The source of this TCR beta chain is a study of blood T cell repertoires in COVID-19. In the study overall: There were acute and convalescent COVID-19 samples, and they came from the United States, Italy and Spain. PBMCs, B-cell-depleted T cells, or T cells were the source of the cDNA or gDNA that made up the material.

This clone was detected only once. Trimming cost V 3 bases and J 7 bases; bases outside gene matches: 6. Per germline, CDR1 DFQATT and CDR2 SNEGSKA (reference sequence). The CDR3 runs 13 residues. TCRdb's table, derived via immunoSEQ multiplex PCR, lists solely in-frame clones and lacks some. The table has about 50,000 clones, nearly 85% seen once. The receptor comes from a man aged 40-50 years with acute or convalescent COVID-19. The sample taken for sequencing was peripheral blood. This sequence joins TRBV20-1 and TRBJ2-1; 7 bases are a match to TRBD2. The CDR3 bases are TGCAGTGCTAGTTCCAGCGGGGTAAATGAGCAGTTCTTC. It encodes CSASSSGVNEQFF.